A selection of T cell receptor beta chains follows, all from one sample in a study of blood T cell repertoires in COVID-19. Only in-frame clones appear in the TCRdb table, and some are missing; sequencing was by immunoSEQ multiplex PCR. Of about 75,000 clones in the sample, 88% are singletons; the top ten hold roughly a fifth. Sample: peripheral blood. These receptor sequences come from a human donor in a cohort sampled during active COVID-19. Each CDR3 is given with its conserved first and last residue. Each record gives: D gene, V gene, clone size, J gene, CDR3 protein, CDR3 DNA. A D gene is named only where the DNA matches it firmly. Not every row has a clone size; where given, it reads once, few, many or a size class.

>TRBD2|TRBV7-2|once|TRBJ2-5
CASSPGGLARQETQYF
TGTGCCAGCAGCCCCGGAGGACTAGCGAGACAAGAGACCCAGTACTTC
>-|TRBV7-2|-|TRBJ2-3
CASSSRGGLATDTQYF
TGTGCCAGCAGCTCAAGAGGTGGGCTAGCCACAGATACGCAGTATTTT
>TRBD1|TRBV7-3|-|TRBJ1-2
CASSSGQVLPPSSGYTF
TGTGCCAGCAGCTCGGGACAGGTCCTACCCCCCTCGAGCGGCTACACCTTC
>-|TRBV5-1|once|TRBJ2-3
CASSTDSNTDTQYF
TGCGCCAGCAGCACGGACAGTAACACAGATACGCAGTATTTT
>-|TRBV5-5|once|TRBJ1-3
CASSLEDTIYF
TGTGCCAGCAGCCTAGAGGACACCATATATTTT
>-|TRBV6-5|-|TRBJ1-6
CASRRNNSPLHF
TGTGCCAGTCGGCGGAATAATTCACCCCTCCACTTT
>TRBD2|TRBV30|once|TRBJ2-1
CAWSSRRSGRSNEQFF
TGTGCCTGGAGTAGTCGACGGAGCGGGAGATCGAATGAGCAGTTCTTC
>TRBD2|TRBV5-1|-|TRBJ2-5
CASSPGTSGKTQYF
TGCGCCAGCAGCCCTGGGACTAGCGGGAAGACCCAGTACTTC
>TRBD1|TRBV18|-|TRBJ1-3
CASSPPGQGSGNTIYF
TGTGCCAGCTCACCACCGGGACAGGGCTCTGGAAACACCATATATTTT
>-|TRBV28|-|TRBJ1-1
CASGASVLSTEAFF
TGTGCCAGCGGGGCGAGCGTTTTGAGCACTGAAGCTTTCTTT
>-|TRBV19|-|TRBJ2-3
CATARGYGRSGTDTQYF
TGTGCCACAGCCCGGGGTTATGGGCGGAGCGGCACAGATACGCAGTATTTT
>-|TRBV4-1|-|TRBJ1-1
CASSQDLGQPAAFF
TGCGCCAGCAGCCAAGATCTTGGACAGCCGGCGGCTTTCTTT
>TRBD1|TRBV23-1|-|TRBJ1-5
CASKPDRENQPQHF
TGCGCCAGCAAACCGGACAGGGAAAATCAGCCCCAGCATTTT
>-|TRBV3-1/TRBV3-2|-|TRBJ2-4
CASSQLGGGPNIQYF
TGTGCCAGCAGCCAACTAGGGGGGGGCCCAAACATTCAGTACTTC
>TRBD1|TRBV29-1|once|TRBJ1-2
CSVRFTGAYGYTF
TGCAGCGTTCGCTTTACAGGGGCCTATGGCTACACCTTC
>-|TRBV7-2|-|TRBJ1-4
CASSLRGPTNEKLFF
TGTGCCAGCAGCTTGAGAGGGCCAACTAATGAAAAACTGTTTTTT
>-|TRBV7-7|-|TRBJ1-6
CASSLEGSSTLRGNSPLHF
TGTGCCAGCAGCTTAGAGGGCAGCTCGACCTTAAGGGGGAATTCACCCCTCCACTTT
>TRBD1|TRBV30|-|TRBJ1-2
CAWSHNRGRIYGYTF
TGTGCCTGGAGTCATAACAGGGGGCGGATCTATGGCTACACCTTC
>-|TRBV5-6|-|TRBJ2-7
CASSTLGTGTYEQYF
TGTGCCAGCAGCACACTCGGGACTGGAACCTACGAGCAGTACTTC
>-|TRBV28|-|TRBJ2-7
CASRTASYEQYF
TGTGCCAGCCGGACAGCCTCCTACGAGCAGTACTTC
>-|TRBV10-1|-|TRBJ1-1
CATSLGTEAFF
TGCGCCACCTCACTAGGCACTGAAGCTTTCTTT
>TRBD2|TRBV6-1|-|TRBJ2-1
CASSAQGTRGTNEQFF
TGTGCCAGCAGTGCCCAGGGGACTAGGGGTACCAATGAGCAGTTCTTC
>TRBD2|TRBV11-3|-|TRBJ2-2
CASSHGLADTGELFF
TGTGCCAGCAGCCACGGACTAGCGGACACCGGGGAGCTGTTTTTT
>TRBD1|TRBV2|-|TRBJ2-3
CASKKGASYTDTQYF
TGTGCCAGCAAAAAGGGGGCGTCTTACACAGATACGCAGTATTTT
>TRBD2|TRBV10-3|-|TRBJ2-5
CAISDFGREGETQYF
TGTGCCATCAGTGATTTTGGCAGGGAGGGAGAGACCCAGTACTTC
>-|TRBV6-5|-|TRBJ2-3
CASRLTVISTDTQYF
TGTGCCAGCAGACTTACGGTTATTAGCACAGATACGCAGTATTTT
>TRBD1|TRBV5-1|-|TRBJ1-6
CASSGGTGDNSPLHF
TGCGCCAGCAGCGGGGGGACAGGGGATAATTCACCCCTCCACTTT
>-|TRBV9|-|TRBJ2-5
CASSVEQGGYQTQYF
TGTGCCAGCAGCGTAGAACAGGGAGGGTATCAGACCCAGTACTTC
>-|TRBV18|-|TRBJ2-1
CASSPPRVSSYNEQFF
TGTGCCAGCTCACCACCCCGGGTAAGCTCCTACAATGAGCAGTTCTTC
>-|TRBV24-1|-|TRBJ2-5
CATSDLSQETQYF
TGTGCCACCAGTGATCTGAGCCAAGAGACCCAGTACTTC
>TRBD1|TRBV6-2/TRBV6-3|-|TRBJ1-1
CASSYSRRRGLGGDTEAFF
TGTGCCAGCAGTTACTCGAGGCGCAGGGGGCTAGGAGGGGACACTGAAGCTTTCTTT
>-|TRBV2|-|TRBJ2-5
CASSPLTTAETQYF
TGTGCCAGCAGTCCCCTGACTACGGCGGAGACCCAGTACTTC
>-|TRBV12-3/TRBV12-4|-|TRBJ2-5
CASSRGRETQYF
TGTGCCAGCAGCCGTGGGAGGGAGACCCAGTACTTC
>-|TRBV13|-|TRBJ2-1
CASSVRNEQFF
TGTGCCAGCAGCGTCCGGAATGAGCAGTTCTTC
>TRBD2|TRBV7-6|-|TRBJ2-5
CASSLEEGGLVGVETQYF
TGTGCCAGCAGCTTAGAAGAGGGAGGACTAGTGGGTGTAGAGACCCAGTACTTC
>TRBD2|TRBV6-1|-|TRBJ2-1
CASSDRDYYNEQFF
TGTGCCAGCAGTGACCGGGACTACTACAATGAGCAGTTCTTC
>-|TRBV7-2|-|TRBJ2-1
CASSLVLGRGEQFF
TGTGCCAGCAGCTTAGTTTTAGGGAGAGGTGAGCAGTTCTTC
>TRBD2|TRBV5-1|-|TRBJ2-7
CASSSNPAQYSGSTYEQYF
TGCGCCAGCAGCTCGAACCCTGCCCAATATAGCGGGAGTACCTACGAGCAGTACTTC
>TRBD2|TRBV11-2|-|TRBJ2-3
CASRRPGLARRSGTDTQYF
TGTGCCAGCAGACGACCGGGACTAGCGCGCCGCTCTGGCACAGATACGCAGTATTTT
>TRBD1|TRBV15|once|TRBJ2-5
CATSRDRVRETQYF
TGTGCCACCAGCAGGGACAGGGTGCGAGAGACCCAGTACTTC
>TRBD1|TRBV5-4|-|TRBJ2-2
CASSSGQGNTGELFF
TGTGCCAGCAGCTCCGGACAGGGAAACACCGGGGAGCTGTTTTTT
>-|TRBV5-1|-|TRBJ2-2
CASSLSLSGELFF
TGCGCCAGCAGCTTGTCCCTCTCCGGGGAGCTGTTTTTT
>-|TRBV7-9|-|TRBJ2-3
CASSFEAALLTDTQYF
TGTGCCAGCAGCTTTGAAGCGGCGCTTCTTACAGATACGCAGTATTTT
>TRBD1|TRBV27|once|TRBJ2-3
CASSEYRGSPDTQYF
TGTGCCAGCAGTGAGTACAGGGGGAGCCCAGATACGCAGTATTTT
>-|TRBV6-5|few|TRBJ1-4
CASKDSGWVEKLFF
TGTGCCAGCAAGGACAGTGGGTGGGTTGAAAAACTGTTTTTT
>TRBD2|TRBV5-1|-|TRBJ2-1
CASSEGLAGGNEQFF
TGCGCCAGCAGCGAGGGACTAGCGGGGGGGAATGAGCAGTTCTTC
>TRBD2|TRBV4-2|-|TRBJ2-3
CASSPLAGDFSTDTQYF
TGTGCCAGCAGCCCATTAGCGGGAGACTTTTCCACAGATACGCAGTATTTT